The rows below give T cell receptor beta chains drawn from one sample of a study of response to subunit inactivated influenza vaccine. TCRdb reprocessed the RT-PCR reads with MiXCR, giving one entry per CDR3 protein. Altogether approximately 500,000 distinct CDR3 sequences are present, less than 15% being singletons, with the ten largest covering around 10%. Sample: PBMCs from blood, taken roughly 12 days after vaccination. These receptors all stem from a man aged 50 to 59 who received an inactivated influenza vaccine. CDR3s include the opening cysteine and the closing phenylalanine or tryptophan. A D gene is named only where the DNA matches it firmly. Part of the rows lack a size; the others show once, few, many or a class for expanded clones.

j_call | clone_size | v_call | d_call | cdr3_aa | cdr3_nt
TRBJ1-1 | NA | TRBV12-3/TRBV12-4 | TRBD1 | CASSVQGRDTEAFF | TGTGCCAGCAGTGTACAGGGGCGGGACACTGAAGCTTTCTTT
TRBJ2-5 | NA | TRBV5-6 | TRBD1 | CASSYRQGLRGETQYF | TGTGCCAGCAGCTACCGACAGGGTCTAAGGGGAGAGACCCAGTACTTC
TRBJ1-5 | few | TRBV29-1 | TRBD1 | CSVAAGTGNQPQHF | TGCAGCGTAGCCGCCGGGACAGGCAATCAGCCCCAGCATTTT
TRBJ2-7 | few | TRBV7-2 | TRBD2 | CASMGGEVYEQYF | TGTGCCAGCATGGGGGGGGAGGTCTACGAGCAGTACTTC
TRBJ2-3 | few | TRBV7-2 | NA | CASSRLAIPTDTQYF | TGTGCCAGCAGCCGACTCGCAATCCCCACAGATACGCAGTATTTT
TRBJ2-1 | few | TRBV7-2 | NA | CASSTYRGLGQNEQFF | TGTGCCAGCAGCACTTACAGGGGACTAGGGCAGAATGAGCAGTTCTTC
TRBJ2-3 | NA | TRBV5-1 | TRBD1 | CASSSPGQRTDTQYF | TGCGCCAGCAGCTCACCGGGACAGCGCACAGATACGCAGTATTTT
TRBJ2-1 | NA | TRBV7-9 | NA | CASSSNSGSSYNEQFF | TGTGCCAGCAGCTCTAATAGCGGATCCTCCTACAATGAGCAGTTCTTC
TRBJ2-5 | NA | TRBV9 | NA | CASSKGQNQETQYF | TGTGCCAGCAGTAAAGGACAGAACCAAGAGACCCAGTACTTC
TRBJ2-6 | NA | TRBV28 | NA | CAGRKPGANVLTF | TGTGCCGGCAGAAAACCTGGGGCCAACGTCCTGACTTTC
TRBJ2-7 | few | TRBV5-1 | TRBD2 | CASSDRTSGGEQYF | TGCGCCAGCAGCGACCGGACTAGCGGGGGGGAGCAGTACTTC
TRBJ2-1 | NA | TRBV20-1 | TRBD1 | CSANRGQGGNEQFF | TGCAGTGCTAACCGGGGACAGGGAGGCAATGAGCAGTTCTTC
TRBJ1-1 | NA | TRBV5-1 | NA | CASSPSQSGWDTEAFF | TGCGCCAGCAGCCCCTCCCAGTCAGGATGGGACACTGAAGCTTTCTTT
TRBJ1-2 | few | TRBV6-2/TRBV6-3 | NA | CASSYRTYGYTF | TGTGCCAGCAGTTACCGGACCTATGGCTACACCTTC
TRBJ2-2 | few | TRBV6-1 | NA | CASSQEAAWDGELFF | TGTGCCAGCAGTCAGGAGGCAGCCTGGGACGGGGAGCTGTTTTTT
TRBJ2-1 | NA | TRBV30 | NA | CAWARVGEQFF | TGTGCCTGGGCCAGGGTCGGTGAGCAGTTCTTC
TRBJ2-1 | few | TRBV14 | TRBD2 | CASSQVGGRAREQFF | TGTGCCAGCAGCCAAGTAGGCGGGAGGGCTCGGGAGCAGTTCTTC
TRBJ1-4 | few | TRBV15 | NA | CATSRDFRTENEKLFF | TGTGCCACCAGCAGAGATTTCAGGACAGAGAATGAAAAACTGTTTTTT
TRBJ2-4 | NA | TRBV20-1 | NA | CSARKEGGQTKNILYF | TGCAGTGCTAGAAAAGAGGGAGGCCAGACCAAAAACATTCTGTACTTC
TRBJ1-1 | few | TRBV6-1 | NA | CASSEGPGDTEAFF | TGTGCCAGCAGTGAAGGGCCAGGGGACACTGAAGCTTTCTTT
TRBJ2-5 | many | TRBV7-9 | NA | CASDQVGQQTQETQYF | TGTGCCAGCGACCAAGTCGGGCAGCAGACCCAAGAGACCCAGTACTTC
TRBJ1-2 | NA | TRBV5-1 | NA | CASSLAGVNYGYTF | TGCGCCAGCAGCTTGGCTGGGGTCAACTATGGCTACACCTTC
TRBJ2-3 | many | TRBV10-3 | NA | CATLGDSDTQYF | TGTGCCACCTTGGGCGATTCAGATACGCAGTATTTT
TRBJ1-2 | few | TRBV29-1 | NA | CSVAGRFNYGYTF | TGCAGCGTGGCGGGACGGTTCAACTATGGCTACACCTTC
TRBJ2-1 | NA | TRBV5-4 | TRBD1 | CASSFPADRGRNEQFF | TGTGCCAGCAGCTTCCCCGCGGACAGGGGGAGAAATGAGCAGTTCTTC
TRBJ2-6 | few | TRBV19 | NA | CASAQGYFSSGANVLTF | TGTGCCAGTGCCCAGGGGTATTTCAGCTCTGGGGCCAACGTCCTGACTTTC
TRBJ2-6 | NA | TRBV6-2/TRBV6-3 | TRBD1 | CASGTGFFSGANVLTF | TGTGCCAGTGGGACAGGATTCTTCTCTGGGGCCAACGTCCTGACTTTC
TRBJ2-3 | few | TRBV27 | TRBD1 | CATGQGATDTQYF | TGTGCCACCGGACAGGGGGCGACAGATACGCAGTATTTT
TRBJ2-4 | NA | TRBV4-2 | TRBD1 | CASSQGDRAKNIQYF | TGTGCCAGCAGCCAAGGGGACAGGGCCAAAAACATTCAGTACTTC
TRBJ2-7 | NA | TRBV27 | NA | CASSLGGQSSYEQYF | TGTGCCAGCAGTTTAGGAGGACAGAGCTCCTACGAGCAGTACTTC
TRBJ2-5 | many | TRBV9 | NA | CASSVGGEGKAQYF | TGTGCCAGCAGCGTAGGGGGGGAAGGAAAAGCCCAGTACTTC
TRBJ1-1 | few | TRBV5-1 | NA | CASSLSGSGMNTEAFF | TGCGCCAGCAGCTTGTCAGGATCGGGAATGAACACTGAAGCTTTCTTT
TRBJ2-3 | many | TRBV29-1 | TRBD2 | CSANRLAGGPTDTQYF | TGCAGCGCTAACAGACTAGCGGGGGGCCCCACAGATACGCAGTATTTT
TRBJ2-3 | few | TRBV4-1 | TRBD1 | CASSQADRGTDTQYF | TGCGCCAGCAGCCAAGCAGACAGGGGCACAGATACGCAGTATTTT
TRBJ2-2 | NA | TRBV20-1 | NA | CSASRTANTGELFF | TGCAGTGCTAGTAGGACAGCTAACACCGGGGAGCTGTTTTTT
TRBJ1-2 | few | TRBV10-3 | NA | CAISAQGSGGYTF | TGTGCCATCAGTGCCCAGGGATCAGGAGGCTACACCTTC
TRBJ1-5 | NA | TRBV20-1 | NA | CSAREIQMGQPQHF | TGCAGTGCCCGGGAAATCCAAATGGGTCAGCCCCAGCATTTT
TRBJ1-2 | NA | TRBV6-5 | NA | CASSPSGRRSNYGYTF | TGTGCCAGCAGTCCCTCGGGGCGGAGGAGTAACTATGGCTACACCTTC
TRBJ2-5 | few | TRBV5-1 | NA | CASSFGAGQETQYF | TGCGCCAGCAGCTTTGGGGCAGGCCAAGAGACCCAGTACTTC